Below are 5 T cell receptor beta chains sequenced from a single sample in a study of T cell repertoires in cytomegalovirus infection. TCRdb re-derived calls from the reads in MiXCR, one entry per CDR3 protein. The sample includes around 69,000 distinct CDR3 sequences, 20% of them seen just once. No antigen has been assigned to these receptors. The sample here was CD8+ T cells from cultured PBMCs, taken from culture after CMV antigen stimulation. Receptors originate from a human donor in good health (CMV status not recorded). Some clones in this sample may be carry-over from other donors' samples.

The CDR3 loop is CASSLFRGAGNTIYF. The CDR3 bases are TGTGCCAGCAGTCTGTTCCGGGGGGCGGGGAACACCATATATTTT. The V call is TRBV27, the J call TRBJ1-3, with D perhaps matching TRBD1 (6 bases). The CDR3 runs 15 residues. Trimming shortened V by 5 bases and J by 7 bases, and 18 bases separated the two germline ends. Germline CDR1 is MNHEY and CDR2 is SMNVEV (reference sequence).

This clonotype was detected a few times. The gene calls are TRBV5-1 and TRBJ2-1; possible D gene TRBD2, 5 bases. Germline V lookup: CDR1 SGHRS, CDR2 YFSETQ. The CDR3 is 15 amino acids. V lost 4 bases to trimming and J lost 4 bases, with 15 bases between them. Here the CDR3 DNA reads TGCGCCAGCAGCCTGCCGGGGATTGGGTACAATGAGCAGTTCTTC. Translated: CASSLPGIGYNEQFF.

The CDR3 region has the DNA TGTGCCACCCTCAAGGGCGGATACTACAATGAGCAGTTCTTC. It encodes CATLKGGYYNEQFF. J is TRBJ2-1 and V is TRBV7-8; D gene uncertain. The CDR3 runs to 14 residues. V was shortened by 10 bases and J by 3 bases, with 16 bases between the two germline ends. The germline V gene has CDR1 SGHVS and CDR2 FQNEAQ.

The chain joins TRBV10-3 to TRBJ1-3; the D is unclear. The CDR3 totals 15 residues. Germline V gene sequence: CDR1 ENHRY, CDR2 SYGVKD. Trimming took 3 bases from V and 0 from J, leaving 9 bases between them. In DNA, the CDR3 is TGTGCCATCAGTGATAACAGCCTCTCTGGAAACACCATATATTTT. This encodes CAISDNSLSGNTIYF.

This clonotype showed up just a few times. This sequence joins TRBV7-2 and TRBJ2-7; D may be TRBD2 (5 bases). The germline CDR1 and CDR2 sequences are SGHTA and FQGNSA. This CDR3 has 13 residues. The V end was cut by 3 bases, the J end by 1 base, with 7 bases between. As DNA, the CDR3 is TGTGCCAGCAGCTTCGGGGAGTCCTACGAGCAGTACTTC. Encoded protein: CASSFGESYEQYF.